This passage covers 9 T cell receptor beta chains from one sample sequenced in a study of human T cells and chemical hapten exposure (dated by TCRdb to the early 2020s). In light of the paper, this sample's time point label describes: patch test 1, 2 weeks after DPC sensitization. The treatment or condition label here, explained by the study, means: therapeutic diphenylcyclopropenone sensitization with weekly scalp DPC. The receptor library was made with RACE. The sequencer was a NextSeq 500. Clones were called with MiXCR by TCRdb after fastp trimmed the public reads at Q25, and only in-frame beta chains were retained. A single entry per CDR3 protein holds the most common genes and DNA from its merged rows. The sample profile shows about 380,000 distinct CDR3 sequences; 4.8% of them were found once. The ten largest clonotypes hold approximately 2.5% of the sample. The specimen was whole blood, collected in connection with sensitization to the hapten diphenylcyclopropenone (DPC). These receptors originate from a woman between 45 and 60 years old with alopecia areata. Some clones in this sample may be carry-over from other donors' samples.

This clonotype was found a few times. CDR3 loop: CASSLGQFFYGYTF. CDR3 sequence (DNA): TGTGCCAGCAGTTTGGGACAGTTTTTCTATGGCTACACCTTC. This sequence joins TRBV6-5 and TRBJ1-2; 7 nucleotides align to TRBD1. CDR3 size: 14 residues. Germline V lookup: CDR1 MNHEY, CDR2 SVGAGI. V lost 4 bases and J lost 4; bases outside the gene matches: 6.

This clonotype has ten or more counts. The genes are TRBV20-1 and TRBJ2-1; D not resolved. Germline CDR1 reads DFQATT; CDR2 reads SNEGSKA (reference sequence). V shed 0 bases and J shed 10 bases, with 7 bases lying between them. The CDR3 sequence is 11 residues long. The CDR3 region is CSARDPGEQFF. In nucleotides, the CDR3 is TGCAGTGCTAGAGATCCTGGAGAGCAGTTCTTC.

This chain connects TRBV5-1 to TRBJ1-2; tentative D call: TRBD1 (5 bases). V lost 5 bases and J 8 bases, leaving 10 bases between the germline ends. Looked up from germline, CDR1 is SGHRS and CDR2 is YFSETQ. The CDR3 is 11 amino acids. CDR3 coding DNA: TGCGCCAGCAGAAGGAGGGGAGGCTACACCTTC. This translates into CASRRRGGYTF.

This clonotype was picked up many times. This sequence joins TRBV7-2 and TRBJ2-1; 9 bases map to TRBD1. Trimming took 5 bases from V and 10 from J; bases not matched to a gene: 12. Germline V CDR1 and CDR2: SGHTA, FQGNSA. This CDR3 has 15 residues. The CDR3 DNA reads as TGTGCCAGCAGCCCACAGGGGGCTAGCGGATCCGAGCAGTTCTTC. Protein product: CASSPQGASGSEQFF. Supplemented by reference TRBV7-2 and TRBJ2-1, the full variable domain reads GAGVSQSPSNKVTEKGKDVELRCDPISGHTALYWYRQSLGQGLEFLIYFQGNSAPDKSGLPSDRFSAERTGGSVSTLTIQRTQQEDSAVYLCASSPQGASGSEQFFGPGTRLTVL.

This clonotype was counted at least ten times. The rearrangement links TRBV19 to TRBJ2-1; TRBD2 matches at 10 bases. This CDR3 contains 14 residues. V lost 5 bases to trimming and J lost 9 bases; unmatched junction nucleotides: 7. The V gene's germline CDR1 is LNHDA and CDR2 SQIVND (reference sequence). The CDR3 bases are TGTGCCAGTAGTTTAAGCGGGAGGGCCGGTGAGCAGTTCTTC. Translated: CASSLSGRAGEQFF.

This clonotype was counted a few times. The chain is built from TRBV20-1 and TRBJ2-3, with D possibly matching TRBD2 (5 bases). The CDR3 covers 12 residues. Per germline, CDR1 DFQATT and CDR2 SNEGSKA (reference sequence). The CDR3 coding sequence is TGCAGCGCGGAGGACAGCACAGATACGCAGTATTTT. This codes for CSAEDSTDTQYF.

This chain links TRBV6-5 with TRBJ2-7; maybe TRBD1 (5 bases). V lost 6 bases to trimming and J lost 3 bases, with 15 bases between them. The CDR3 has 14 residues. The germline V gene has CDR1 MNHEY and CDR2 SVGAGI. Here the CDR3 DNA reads TGTGCCAGCAGAGGGGTCAACAGCCGCTACGAGCAGTACTTC. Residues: CASRGVNSRYEQYF.

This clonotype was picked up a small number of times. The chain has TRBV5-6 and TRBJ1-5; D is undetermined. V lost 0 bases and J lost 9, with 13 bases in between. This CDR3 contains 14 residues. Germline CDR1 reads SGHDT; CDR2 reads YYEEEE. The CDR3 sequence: CASSLAGAEGPQHF. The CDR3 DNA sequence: TGTGCCAGCAGCTTGGCTGGTGCCGAGGGGCCCCAGCATTTT.

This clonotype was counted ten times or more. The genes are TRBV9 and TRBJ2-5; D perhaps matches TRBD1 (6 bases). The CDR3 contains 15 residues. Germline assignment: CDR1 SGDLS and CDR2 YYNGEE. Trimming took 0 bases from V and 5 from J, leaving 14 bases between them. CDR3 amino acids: CASSVGGQRSETQYF. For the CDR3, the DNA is TGTGCCAGCAGCGTAGGAGGACAGAGATCGGAGACCCAGTACTTC.